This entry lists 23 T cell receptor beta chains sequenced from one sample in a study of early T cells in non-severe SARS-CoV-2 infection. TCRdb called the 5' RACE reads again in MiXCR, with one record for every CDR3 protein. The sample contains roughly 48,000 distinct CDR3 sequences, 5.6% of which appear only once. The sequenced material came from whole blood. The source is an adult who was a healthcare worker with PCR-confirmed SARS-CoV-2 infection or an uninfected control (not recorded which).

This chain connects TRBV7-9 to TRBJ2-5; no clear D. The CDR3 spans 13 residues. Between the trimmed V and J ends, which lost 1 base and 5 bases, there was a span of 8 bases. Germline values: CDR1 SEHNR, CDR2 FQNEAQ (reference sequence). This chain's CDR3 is CASSLEVWETQYF. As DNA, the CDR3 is TGTGCCAGCAGCTTAGAAGTCTGGGAGACCCAGTACTTC.

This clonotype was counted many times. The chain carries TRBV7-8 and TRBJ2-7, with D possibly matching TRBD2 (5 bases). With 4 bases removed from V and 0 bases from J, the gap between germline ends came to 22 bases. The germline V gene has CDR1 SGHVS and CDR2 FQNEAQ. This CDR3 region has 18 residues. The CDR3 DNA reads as TGTGCCAGCAGCTCCCCCGGGATGGGTAGCTCGAGCTCCTACGAGCAGTACTTC. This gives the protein CASSSPGMGSSSSYEQYF.

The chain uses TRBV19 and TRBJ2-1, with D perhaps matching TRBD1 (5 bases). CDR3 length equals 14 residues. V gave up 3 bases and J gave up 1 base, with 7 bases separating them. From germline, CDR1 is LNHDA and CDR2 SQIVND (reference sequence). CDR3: CASSIRGSYNEQFF. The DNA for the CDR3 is TGTGCCAGTAGTATTAGGGGTTCCTACAATGAGCAGTTCTTC. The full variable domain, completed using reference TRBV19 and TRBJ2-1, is DGGITQSPKYLFRKEGQNVTLSCEQNLNHDAMYWYRQDPGQGLRLIYYSQIVNDFQKGDIAEGYSVSREKKESFPLTVTSAQKNPTAFYLCASSIRGSYNEQFFGPGTRLTVL.

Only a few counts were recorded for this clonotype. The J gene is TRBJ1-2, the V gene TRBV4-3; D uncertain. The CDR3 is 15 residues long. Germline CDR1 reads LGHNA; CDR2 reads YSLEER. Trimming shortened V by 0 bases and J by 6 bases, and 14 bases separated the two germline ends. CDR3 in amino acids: CASSQDGQEGNGYTF. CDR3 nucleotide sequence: TGCGCCAGCAGCCAAGATGGTCAGGAAGGGAATGGCTACACCTTC.

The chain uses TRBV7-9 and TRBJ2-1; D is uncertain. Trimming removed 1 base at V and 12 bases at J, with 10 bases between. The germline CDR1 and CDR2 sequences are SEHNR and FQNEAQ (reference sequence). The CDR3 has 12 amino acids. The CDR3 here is CASSLGAIGQFF. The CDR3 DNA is TGTGCCAGCAGCTTAGGTGCCATTGGGCAGTTCTTC.

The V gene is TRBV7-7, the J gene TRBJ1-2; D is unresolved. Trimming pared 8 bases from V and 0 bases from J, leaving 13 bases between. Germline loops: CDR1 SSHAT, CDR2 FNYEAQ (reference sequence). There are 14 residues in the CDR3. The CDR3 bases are TGTGCCAGCTCACCGATAGGGTCTAACTATGGCTACACCTTC. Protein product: CASSPIGSNYGYTF.

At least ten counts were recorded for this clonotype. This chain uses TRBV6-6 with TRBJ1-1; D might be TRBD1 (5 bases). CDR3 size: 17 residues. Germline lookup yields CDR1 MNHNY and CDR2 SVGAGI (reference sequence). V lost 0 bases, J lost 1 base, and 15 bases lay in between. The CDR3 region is CASSYSINRGSNTEAFF. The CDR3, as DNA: TGTGCCAGCAGTTACTCGATCAATCGGGGCTCGAACACTGAAGCTTTCTTT.

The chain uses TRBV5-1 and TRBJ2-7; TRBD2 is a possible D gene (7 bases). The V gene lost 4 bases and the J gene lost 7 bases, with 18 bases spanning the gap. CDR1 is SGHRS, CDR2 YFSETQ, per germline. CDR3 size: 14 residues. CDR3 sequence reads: CASSLGTGGREQYF. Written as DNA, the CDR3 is TGCGCCAGCAGCCTGGGCACGGGGGGCCGAGAGCAGTACTTC. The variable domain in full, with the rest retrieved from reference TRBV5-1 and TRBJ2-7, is KAGVTQTPRYLIKTRGQQVTLSCSPISGHRSVSWYQQTPGQGLQFLFEYFSETQRNKGNFPGRFSGRQFSNSRSEMNVSTLELGDSALYLCASSLGTGGREQYFGPGTRLTVT.

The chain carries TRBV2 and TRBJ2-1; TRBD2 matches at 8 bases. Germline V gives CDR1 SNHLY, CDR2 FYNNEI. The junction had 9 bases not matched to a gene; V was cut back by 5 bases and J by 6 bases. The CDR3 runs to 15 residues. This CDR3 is CASSIPGLDANEQFF. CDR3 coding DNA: TGTGCCAGCAGTATTCCGGGACTAGATGCCAATGAGCAGTTCTTC. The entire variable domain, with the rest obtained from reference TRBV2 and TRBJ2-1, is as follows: EPEVTQTPSHQVTQMGQEVILRCVPISNHLYFYWYRQILGQKVEFLVSFYNNEISEKSEIFDDQFSVERPDGSNFTLKIRSTKLEDSAMYFCASSIPGLDANEQFFGPGTRLTVL.

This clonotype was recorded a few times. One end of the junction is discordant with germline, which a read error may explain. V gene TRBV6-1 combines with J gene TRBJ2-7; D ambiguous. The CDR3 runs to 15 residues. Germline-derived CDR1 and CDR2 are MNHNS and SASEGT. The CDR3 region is CASSEGSGRAYGQYF. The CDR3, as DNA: TGTGCCAGCTCAGAAGGTAGTGGCAGAGCCTACGGGCAGTACTTC.

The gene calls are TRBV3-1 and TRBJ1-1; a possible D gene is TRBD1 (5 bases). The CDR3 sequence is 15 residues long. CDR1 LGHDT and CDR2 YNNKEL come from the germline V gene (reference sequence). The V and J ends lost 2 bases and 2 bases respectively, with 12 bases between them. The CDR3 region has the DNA TGTGCCAGCAGCCAACAGGGCCAGGCTAACACTGAAGCTTTCTTT. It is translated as CASSQQGQANTEAFF.

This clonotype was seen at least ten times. The CDR3 coding sequence is TGTGCCAGCAGTGACTCTAGCGGGGGGGCAGATACGCAGTATTTT. This encodes CASSDSSGGADTQYF. V gene TRBV6-4 combines with J gene TRBJ2-3, with 11 bases fitting TRBD2. With V trimmed by 0 bases and J by 4 bases, 0 bases remained unmatched. This CDR3 is 15 amino acids long. CDR1 is MRHNA and CDR2 is SNTAGT in the germline V gene.

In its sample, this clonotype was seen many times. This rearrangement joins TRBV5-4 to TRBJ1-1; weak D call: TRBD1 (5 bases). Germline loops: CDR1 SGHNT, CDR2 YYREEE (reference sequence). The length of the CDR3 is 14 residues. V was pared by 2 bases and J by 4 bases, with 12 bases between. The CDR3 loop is CASSLAGLVTEAFF. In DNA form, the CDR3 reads TGTGCCAGCAGCTTAGCAGGGTTGGTCACTGAAGCTTTCTTT.

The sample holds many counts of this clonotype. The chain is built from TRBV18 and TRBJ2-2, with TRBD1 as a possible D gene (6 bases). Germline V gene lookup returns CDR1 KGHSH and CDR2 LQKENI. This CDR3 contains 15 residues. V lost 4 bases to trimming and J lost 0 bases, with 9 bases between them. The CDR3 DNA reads TGTGCCAGCTCACAACGACAGGCGAACACCGGGGAGCTGTTTTTT. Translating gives CASSQRQANTGELFF.

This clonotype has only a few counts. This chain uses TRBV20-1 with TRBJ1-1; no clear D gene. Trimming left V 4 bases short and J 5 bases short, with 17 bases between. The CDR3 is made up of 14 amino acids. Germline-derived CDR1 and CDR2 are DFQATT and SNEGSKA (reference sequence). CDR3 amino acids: CSAILPWSDTEAFF. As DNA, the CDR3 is TGCAGTGCTATTCTCCCCTGGTCGGATACTGAAGCTTTCTTT.

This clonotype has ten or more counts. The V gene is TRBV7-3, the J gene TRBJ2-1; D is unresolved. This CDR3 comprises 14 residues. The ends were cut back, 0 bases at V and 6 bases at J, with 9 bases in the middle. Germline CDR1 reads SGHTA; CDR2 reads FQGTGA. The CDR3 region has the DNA TGTGCCAGCAGCTTAACGTTTAGCACCAATGAGCAGTTCTTC. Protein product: CASSLTFSTNEQFF.

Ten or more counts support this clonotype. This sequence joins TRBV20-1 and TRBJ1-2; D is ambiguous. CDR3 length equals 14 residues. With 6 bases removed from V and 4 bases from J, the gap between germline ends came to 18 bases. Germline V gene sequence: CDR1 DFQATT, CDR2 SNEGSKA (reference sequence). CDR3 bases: TGCAGTGCCCAGCCGCCGGGCTACTTCTATGGCTACACCTTC. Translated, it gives CSAQPPGYFYGYTF.

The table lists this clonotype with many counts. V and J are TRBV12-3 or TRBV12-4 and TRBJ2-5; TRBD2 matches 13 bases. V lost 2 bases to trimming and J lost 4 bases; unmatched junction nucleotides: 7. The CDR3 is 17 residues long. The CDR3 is CASSLQGLAGALETQYF. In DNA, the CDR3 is TGTGCCAGCAGTTTACAAGGACTAGCGGGAGCTTTAGAGACCCAGTACTTC.

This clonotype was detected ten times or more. The DNA for the CDR3 is TGTGCCAGCAGCTTAGGAGTGGCGCGGGAGACCGGGGAGCTGTTTTTT. Translated, it gives CASSLGVARETGELFF. This sequence joins TRBV7-2 and TRBJ2-2; 7 positions match TRBD2. The CDR3 covers 16 residues. Germline trimming cut 1 base from V and 5 bases from J; bases unmatched to any gene: 7. CDR1 SGHTA and CDR2 FQGNSA come from the germline V gene.

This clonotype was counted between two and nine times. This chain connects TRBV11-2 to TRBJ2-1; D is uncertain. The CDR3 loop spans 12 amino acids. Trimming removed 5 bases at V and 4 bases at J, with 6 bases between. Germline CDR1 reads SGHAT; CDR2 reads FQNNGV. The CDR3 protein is CASSPSYNEQFF. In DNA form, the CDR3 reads TGTGCCAGCAGCCCGTCGTACAATGAGCAGTTCTTC.

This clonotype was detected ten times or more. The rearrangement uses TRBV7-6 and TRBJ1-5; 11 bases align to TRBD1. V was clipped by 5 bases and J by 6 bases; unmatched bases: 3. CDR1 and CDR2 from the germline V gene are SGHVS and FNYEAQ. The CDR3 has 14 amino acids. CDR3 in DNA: TGTGCCAGCAGCCTGGACAGGGGGCCTCAGCCCCAGCATTTT. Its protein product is CASSLDRGPQPQHF.

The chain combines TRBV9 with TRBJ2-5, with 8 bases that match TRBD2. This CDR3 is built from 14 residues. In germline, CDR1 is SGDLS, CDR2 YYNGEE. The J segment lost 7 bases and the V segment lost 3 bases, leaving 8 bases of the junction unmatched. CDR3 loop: CASSGTAGELTQYF. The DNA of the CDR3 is TGTGCCAGCAGCGGTACAGCGGGGGAGCTGACCCAGTACTTC.

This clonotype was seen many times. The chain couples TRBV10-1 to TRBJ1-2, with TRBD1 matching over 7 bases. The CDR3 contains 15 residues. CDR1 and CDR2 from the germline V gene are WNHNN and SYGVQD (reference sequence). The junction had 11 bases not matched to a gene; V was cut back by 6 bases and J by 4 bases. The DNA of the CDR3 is TGCGCCAGCAGCGACGACAGGGCTTTCGGCTATGGCTACACCTTC. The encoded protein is CASSDDRAFGYGYTF.